The 15 T cell receptor beta chains below all came from one sample that was sequenced in a study of blood T cell repertoires in COVID-19. Produced via immunoSEQ multiplex PCR; TCRdb's table is partial and in-frame only. The sample lists around 220,000 clones, 85% to 95% seen once, with 1.9% in the top ten. Sequencing was done on a sample of PBMCs or T cells enriched from blood (not recorded which). These receptors came from a woman aged 18-29 years who had recovered from COVID-19.

The gene calls are TRBV7-3 and TRBJ2-1; 12 nucleotides agree with TRBD2. V dropped 4 bases and J dropped 4; count of bases not matched to a gene: 2. Germline CDR1 SGHTA, CDR2 FQGTGA. The CDR3 runs 15 residues. As DNA, the CDR3 is TGTGCCAGCAGCTCTGGACTAGCGGGATACAATGAGCAGTTCTTC. It codes for CASSSGLAGYNEQFF. Full variable domain (outside the CDR3, taken from reference TRBV7-3 and TRBJ2-1): GAGVSQTPSNKVTEKGKYVELRCDPISGHTALYWYRQSLGQGPEFLIYFQGTGAADDSGLPNDRFFAVRPEGSVSTLKIQRTERGDSAVYLCASSSGLAGYNEQFFGPGTRLTVL.

The chain employs TRBV5-1 and TRBJ2-1; possibly TRBD2 for D (7 bases). The CDR3 is made up of 19 amino acids. CDR1 and CDR2 (germline): SGHRS, YFSETQ. V lost 3 bases and J lost 4, with 26 bases in between. CDR3 in amino acids: CASSSQGRIGLAVYNEQFF. CDR3 DNA: TGCGCCAGCAGCTCCCAGGGGCGTATCGGGCTAGCGGTATACAATGAGCAGTTCTTC.

V is TRBV19 and J is TRBJ2-7; a weak D match, TRBD2 (5 bases). Germline CDR1 LNHDA, CDR2 SQIVND (reference sequence). The V end lost 10 bases, the J end lost 6 bases, and 28 bases lay between the germline ends. CDR3 length: 16 residues. CDR3 protein: CATRGPMHGPTLEQYF. As DNA, the CDR3 is TGTGCCACGAGAGGGCCGATGCACGGGCCTACCCTCGAGCAGTACTTC. The variable domain in full, completed from reference TRBV19 and TRBJ2-7, reads DGGITQSPKYLFRKEGQNVTLSCEQNLNHDAMYWYRQDPGQGLRLIYYSQIVNDFQKGDIAEGYSVSREKKESFPLTVTSAQKNPTAFYLCATRGPMHGPTLEQYFGPGTRLTVT.

This clone was counted a single time. The chain carries TRBV5-1 and TRBJ2-1; 10 nucleotides line up with TRBD2. CDR3 length equals 16 residues. Trimming cost V 4 bases and J 7 bases; bases outside gene matches: 11. Germline CDR1 SGHRS, CDR2 YFSETQ. DNA for the CDR3: TGCGCCAGCAGCACCACTCTAGCGGGAGTTTCTAATGAGCAGTTCTTC. Protein product: CASSTTLAGVSNEQFF.

The gene calls are TRBV15 and TRBJ1-2, with 9 nucleotides matching TRBD1. The CDR3 has 18 amino acids. Germline loops: CDR1 LNHNV, CDR2 YYDKDF (reference sequence). The V segment lost 0 bases and the J segment 3 bases; nucleotides outside the gene matches: 11. The CDR3 nucleotides are TGTGCCACCAGCAGAGACACCAGGGGACAGGGATTGGACTATGGCTACACCTTC. Protein: CATSRDTRGQGLDYGYTF.

In its sample, this clone was seen a few times. J is TRBJ2-1 and V is TRBV3-1 (or the pseudogene TRBV3-2); no definite D call. The germline V gene has CDR1 LGHDT and CDR2 YNNKEL (reference sequence). CDR3 length: 11 residues. The CDR3 region is CSSRSYNEQFF. CDR3 nucleotide sequence: TGTAGTTCCAGGTCCTACAATGAGCAGTTCTTC.

This CDR3 is CASSLNPGQGAYGYTF. In DNA, the CDR3 is TGTGCCAGCAGCCTCAACCCGGGACAGGGGGCCTATGGCTACACCTTC. The chain recombines TRBV28 with TRBJ1-2; 12 nucleotides line up with TRBD1. Germline lookup yields CDR1 MDHEN and CDR2 SYDVKM. Trimming removed 6 bases from V and 4 bases from J; junction bases left unmatched: 9. This CDR3 is built from 16 residues.

The V and J genes are TRBV29-1 and TRBJ1-4; 10 nucleotides agree with TRBD1. In germline, CDR1 is SQVTM, CDR2 ANQGSEA. The CDR3 contains 13 residues. V gave up 8 bases and J gave up 8 bases; unmatched junction bases: 8. CDR3 amino acids: CSTRQGASEKLFF. The CDR3 region has the DNA TGCAGCACCAGACAGGGGGCAAGCGAAAAACTGTTTTTT. Full variable domain (remainder filled in from reference TRBV29-1 and TRBJ1-4): SAVISQKPSRDICQRGTSLTIQCQVDSQVTMMFWYRQQPGQSLTLIATANQGSEATYESGFVIDKFPISRPNLTFSTLTVSNMSPEDSSIYLCSTRQGASEKLFFGSGTQLSVL.

V gene TRBV6-1 combines with J gene TRBJ1-2; D remains unclear. The germline CDR1 and CDR2 sequences are MNHNS and SASEGT. CDR3 length: 13 residues. Trimming removed 1 base at V and 8 bases at J, with 11 bases between. Here the CDR3 reads CASSEGLSAGYTF. CDR3 sequence (DNA): TGTGCCAGCAGTGAAGGACTCTCCGCGGGCTACACCTTC.

This chain links TRBV6-2 or TRBV6-3 with TRBJ1-1, with TRBD1 as a possible D gene (6 bases). V gave up 0 bases and J gave up 4 bases, with 24 bases separating them. CDR1 and CDR2 from the germline V gene are MNHEY and SVGEGT. The CDR3 runs 19 residues. DNA for the CDR3: TGTGCCAGCAGTTACTCGACCCTAGATTTTGGGGGGGCAGGCACTGAAGCTTTCTTT. It codes for CASSYSTLDFGGAGTEAFF.

The genes are TRBV2 and TRBJ1-3; a weak D match, TRBD1 (5 bases). The CDR3 has 15 amino acids. V shed 8 bases and J shed 0 bases, with 14 bases lying between them. Germline CDR1 SNHLY, CDR2 FYNNEI. The CDR3 DNA reads TGTGCCAGCTGGGGGGGGACTTACTCTGGAAACACCATATATTTT. Protein product: CASWGGTYSGNTIYF.

The CDR3 is CASSPDSGNQETQYF. The DNA of the CDR3 is TGTGCCAGCTCACCAGATTCCGGGAACCAAGAGACCCAGTACTTC. The rearrangement uses TRBV18 and TRBJ2-5, with a tentative D call TRBD2 (5 bases). Germline assignment: CDR1 KGHSH and CDR2 LQKENI. V lost 2 bases, J lost 0 bases, and 10 bases lay in between. This CDR3 is built from 15 residues.

CDR3 sequence (DNA): TGCAGCGTTGAATTGGCCCCCACTGAAGCTTTCTTT. Amino acid sequence: CSVELAPTEAFF. The J gene is TRBJ1-1, the V gene TRBV29-1; no clear D. This CDR3 spans 12 amino acids. Trimming shortened V by 2 bases and J by 4 bases, and 8 bases separated the two germline ends. Germline V gene sequence: CDR1 SQVTM, CDR2 ANQGSEA.

On this clone: Additional DNA sequences in this sample encode the identical CDR3. The chain's CDR3 is CAISDRGSNQPQHF. In nucleotides, the CDR3 is TGTGCCATCAGCGACAGGGGGAGCAATCAGCCCCAGCATTTT. V and J are TRBV10-3 and TRBJ1-5; TRBD1 agrees at 9 bases. The ends lost 6 bases at V and 1 base at J; junction bases unmatched: 1. The CDR3 has 14 amino acids. The V gene's germline CDR1 is ENHRY and CDR2 SYGVKD.

The V call is TRBV11-3, the J call TRBJ1-1; D might be TRBD1 (5 bases). CDR1 and CDR2 (germline): SGHNT, YENEEA. The CDR3 loop spans 14 amino acids. V lost 4 bases and J lost 8, with 17 bases in between. The CDR3 DNA follows: TGTGCCAGCAGCTCCCCAGGGACTTCATCCGAAGCTTTCTTT. Translation gives CASSSPGTSSEAFF. Drawing the rest from reference TRBV11-3 and TRBJ1-1, the complete variable domain is EAGVVQSPRYKIIEKKQPVAFWCNPISGHNTLYWYLQNLGQGPELLIRYENEEAVDDSQLPKDRFSAERLKGVDSTLKIQPAELGDSAVYLCASSSPGTSSEAFFGQGTRLTVV.